This T cell receptor beta chain was retrieved from a study of blood T cell repertoires in COVID-19. Turning to the study itself: The study drew acute and convalescent COVID-19 samples from the United States, Italy and Spain.

Participant ages covered about 18 to 90 years across 20 to 25 US areas. Grouping used clinical history reported by participants in a survey and questionnaire. Trimming stripped 10 bases from V and 3 bases from J, with 10 bases between. From germline, CDR1 is MNHEY and CDR2 SVGAGI. CDR3 size: 11 residues. In the authors' methods: It was from reference gene primer amplification that nucleated cell counts were estimated. The data were produced by immunoSEQ multiplex PCR, yet TCRdb's version contains in-frame clones alone and is incomplete. From that table come the V and J calls and clone size; the DNA was used to work out D and trimming. The repertoire has 250,000 to 300,000 clones, 70% to 90% of them found once; the top ten carry about 1%.

The chain employs TRBV6-5 and TRBJ2-7; D is possibly TRBD1 (6 bases). Sequencing input: PBMCs or T cells enriched from blood (not recorded which). The TCR was taken from a woman under 40 who had recovered from COVID-19. The CDR3 spells CATTQGYEQYF. CDR3 in DNA: TGTGCCACCACACAGGGCTACGAGCAGTACTTC.